This T cell receptor (beta chain) emerged from a study of cytomegalovirus exposure and HLA in healthy donors. Clones were read by immunoSEQ multiplex PCR, and TCRdb kept only the in-frame ones, dropping some. The table lists 100,000 to 150,000 clones, approximately 95% of them singletons. The sample taken for sequencing was PBMCs. The clonotype was recovered from a man between 18 and 29 years old in good health and CMV-seronegative.

Here the CDR3 DNA reads TGTGCCAGCAGCCCGGGACTAGCGGGAGACAATGAGCAGTTCTTC. Translating it yields CASSPGLAGDNEQFF. The chain combines TRBV9 with TRBJ2-1; 14 positions agree with TRBD2. V dropped 4 bases and J dropped 5; count of bases not matched to a gene: 2. The CDR3 has 15 residues. Germline assignment: CDR1 SGDLS and CDR2 YYNGEE. Complete variable domain (other parts from reference TRBV9 and TRBJ2-1): DSGVTQTPKHLITATGQRVTLRCSPRSGDLSVYWYQQSLDQGLQFLIQYYNGEERAKGNILERFSAQQFPDLHSELNLSSLELGDSALYFCASSPGLAGDNEQFFGPGTRLTVL.